This T cell receptor beta chain came from a study of T cell changes during pregnancy in multiple sclerosis. V shed 5 bases, J shed 7 bases, and the junction held 8 bases outside the gene matches. CDR3 length: 15 amino acids. Looked up from germline, CDR1 is GTSNPN and CDR2 is SVGIG (reference sequence). Clones were read by immunoSEQ multiplex PCR, and TCRdb kept only the in-frame ones, dropping some. The sample yields some 80,000 clones, 94% seen once. J is TRBJ2-2 and V is TRBV30, with 12 bases lining up with TRBD2. Source: CD4+ T cells from peripheral blood mononuclear cells, taken after pregnancy. The receptor was isolated from a female donor with multiple sclerosis, enrolled in a pregnancy study. CDR3 in DNA: TGTGCCTGGGACTCTAGCGGGAGGGCCCGCGGGGAGCTGTTTTTT. As protein: CAWDSSGRARGELFF.